The 30 T cell receptor beta chains below were found in one sample sequenced in a study of lymphopenia after photon versus proton radiotherapy. TCRdb's copy holds only in-frame clones and misses some; the assay was immunoSEQ multiplex PCR. The sample yields 43,000 or so clones, over 75% seen once. Sequenced here: peripheral blood, sampled from a patient treated with photon-based radiotherapy. These receptors all stem from a man aged 35-49 years with gastric cancer.

This rearrangement joins TRBV5-8 to TRBJ2-3; TRBD1 agrees at 11 bases. CDR3 length: 17 amino acids. Germline CDR1 and CDR2: SGHTS and YDEGEE. V was clipped by 5 bases and J by 2 bases; unmatched bases: 10. As DNA, the CDR3 is TGTGCCAGCAGATCACGGTGGGGACAGGGGGACACAGATACGCAGTATTTT. It translates to CASRSRWGQGDTDTQYF.

This clone was seen a single time. The CDR3 DNA follows: TGTGCCAGCAGCTTAGCACAGGGAAATGAAAAACTGTTTTTT. The encoded protein is CASSLAQGNEKLFF. The genes are TRBV7-2 and TRBJ1-4, with a possible D match to TRBD1 (6 bases). The CDR3 has 14 amino acids. The ends were cut back, 0 bases at V and 5 bases at J, with 7 bases in the middle. CDR1 is SGHTA, CDR2 FQGNSA, per germline.

The V gene is TRBV19, the J gene TRBJ1-5; D not resolved. Trimming took off 3 bases at V and 5 bases at J, with 8 bases between the two ends. The CDR3 consists of 13 residues. CDR1 is LNHDA and CDR2 is SQIVND in the germline V gene (reference sequence). Written as DNA, the CDR3 is TGTGCCAGTAGTATGTCCTCTTATCAGCCCCAGCATTTT. It codes for CASSMSSYQPQHF.

The count of this clone is one. The chain joins TRBV4-1 to TRBJ1-6; D gene unclear. This CDR3 region has 13 residues. The germline gives CDR1 MGHRA, CDR2 YSYEKL. V dropped 6 bases and J dropped 7 bases, with 10 bases sitting between them. CDR3 sequence (DNA): TGCGCCAGCAGTCTAATGGTGAATTCACCCCTCCACTTT. It codes for CASSLMVNSPLHF.

The V gene is TRBV9, the J gene TRBJ2-5, with 7 bases lining up with TRBD2. V gave up 0 bases and J gave up 1 base; unmatched junction bases: 6. This CDR3 spans 16 amino acids. Germline CDR1 is SGDLS and CDR2 is YYNGEE. The CDR3 reads CASSVDLASGQETQYF. The CDR3 nucleotides read TGTGCCAGCAGCGTAGACCTAGCTAGCGGCCAAGAGACCCAGTACTTC.

The rearrangement links TRBV10-3 to TRBJ2-7; a possible D gene is TRBD1 (6 bases). The CDR3 spans 14 residues. The germline V and J ends were trimmed by 5 bases and 4 bases, with 15 bases remaining between them. Germline V gene data show CDR1 as ENHRY and CDR2 as SYGVKD. The CDR3 DNA is TGTGCCATCAGTCCCTCGACAGGAGATTACGAGCAGTACTTC. Protein sequence: CAISPSTGDYEQYF.

This chain connects TRBV15 to TRBJ2-2; unclear D gene. The CDR3 contains 13 residues. Germline V gives CDR1 LNHNV, CDR2 YYDKDF (reference sequence). Trimming shortened V by 0 bases and J by 6 bases, and 5 bases separated the two germline ends. Here the CDR3 reads CATSRDGSGELFF. CDR3 coding DNA: TGTGCCACCAGCAGAGATGGTTCCGGGGAGCTGTTTTTT.

The chain links TRBV18 to TRBJ1-5; possibly TRBD1 for D (5 bases). Germline V CDR1 and CDR2: KGHSH, LQKENI. This CDR3 is 17 amino acids long. Deletions cut 2 bases from V and 2 bases from J, with 16 bases between. CDR3 sequence: CASSPTGGGRGNQPQHF. CDR3 sequence (DNA): TGTGCCAGCTCACCAACCGGGGGGGGACGGGGCAATCAGCCCCAGCATTTT.

This clone was counted only a few times. J is TRBJ2-2 and V is TRBV25-1, with D perhaps TRBD1 (6 bases). CDR1 is MGHDK and CDR2 is SYGVNS in the germline V gene. Deletions cut 4 bases from V and 0 bases from J, with 18 bases between. This CDR3 has 18 amino acids. The DNA of the CDR3 is TGTGCCAGCAGTGCCTCACCGGGACATATGACGAACACCGGGGAGCTGTTTTTT. Amino acid sequence: CASSASPGHMTNTGELFF.

This chain connects TRBV6-5 to TRBJ2-7; 7 nucleotides line up with TRBD1. V lost 6 bases, J lost 2 bases, and 4 bases stayed unmatched. Germline lookup yields CDR1 MNHEY and CDR2 SVGAGI. This CDR3 contains 13 residues. The CDR3 coding sequence is TGTGCCAGCAGCCGGGACAGCCCCTACGAGCAGTACTTC. This translates into CASSRDSPYEQYF.

V and J are TRBV7-3 and TRBJ1-5; TRBD1 matches at 7 bases. Germline trimming cut 2 bases from V and 0 bases from J; bases unmatched to any gene: 4. This CDR3 comprises 16 residues. Per germline, CDR1 SGHTA and CDR2 FQGTGA. The CDR3 protein is CASSLVGTDSNQPQHF. CDR3 nucleotide sequence: TGTGCCAGCAGCTTAGTTGGGACAGATAGCAATCAGCCCCAGCATTTT.

The chain couples TRBV7-8 to TRBJ2-7; TRBD1 might be the D (8 bases). Trimming shortened V by 3 bases and J by 3 bases, and 21 bases separated the two germline ends. Germline V CDR1 and CDR2: SGHVS, FQNEAQ. The CDR3 is made up of 17 amino acids. The CDR3 spells CASSFLWGGQVFYEQYF. The CDR3 nucleotides read TGTGCCAGCAGCTTCCTTTGGGGGGGACAGGTTTTCTACGAGCAGTACTTC.

The chain carries TRBV5-4 and TRBJ1-2; 9 bases agree with TRBD1. The length of the CDR3 is 16 residues. The junction had 10 bases not matched to a gene; V was cut back by 2 bases and J by 5 bases. Per germline, CDR1 SGHNT and CDR2 YYREEE (reference sequence). In DNA form, the CDR3 reads TGTGCCAGCAGCTTTTATACAGGGGGCGCCCAATATGGCTACACCTTC. This translates into CASSFYTGGAQYGYTF. The variable domain in full, with the rest retrieved from reference TRBV5-4 and TRBJ1-2, is ETGVTQSPTHLIKTRGQQVTLRCSSQSGHNTVSWYQQALGQGPQFIFQYYREEENGRGNFPPRFSGLQFPNYSSELNVNALELDDSALYLCASSFYTGGAQYGYTFGSGTRLTVV.

The chain is built from TRBV30 and TRBJ1-5; 8 nucleotides align to TRBD1. Germline V CDR1 and CDR2: GTSNPN, SVGIG (reference sequence). V was clipped by 1 base and J by 1 base; unmatched bases: 9. CDR3 length: 17 amino acids. The chain's CDR3 is CAWSGTRTGRSNQPQHF. The CDR3 bases are TGTGCCTGGAGTGGAACACGGACAGGGAGGAGCAATCAGCCCCAGCATTTT.

The V gene is TRBV13, the J gene TRBJ1-3, with 8 bases aligning to TRBD1. The germline CDR1 and CDR2 sequences are PRHDT and FYEKMQ (reference sequence). V was clipped by 5 bases and J by 2 bases; unmatched bases: 2. The CDR3 totals 14 residues. CDR3 bases: TGTGCCAGCAGCCCGGGACAGGCTGGAAACACCATATATTTT. Protein product: CASSPGQAGNTIYF.

The chain joins TRBV15 to TRBJ1-2; 12 nucleotides agree with TRBD1. Looked up from germline, CDR1 is LNHNV and CDR2 is YYDKDF (reference sequence). The V gene end was trimmed by 1 base and the J gene end by 6 bases; junction bases not matched to a gene: 3. The CDR3 extends over 15 amino acids. CDR3 residues: CATSRGGQGAHGYTF. The CDR3 bases are TGTGCCACCAGCAGAGGGGGACAGGGGGCCCATGGCTACACCTTC. The entire variable domain, with the rest obtained from reference TRBV15 and TRBJ1-2, is as follows: DAMVIQNPRYQVTQFGKPVTLSCSQTLNHNVMYWYQQKSSQAPKLLFHYYDKDFNNEADTPDNFQSRRPNTSFCFLDIRSPGLGDTAMYLCATSRGGQGAHGYTFGSGTRLTVV.

The chain recombines TRBV5-4 with TRBJ1-2, with 8 bases identical to TRBD1. V dropped 0 bases and J dropped 5; count of bases not matched to a gene: 12. The CDR3 has 17 residues. The germline V gene encodes CDR1 SGHNT and CDR2 YYREEE (reference sequence). As DNA, the CDR3 is TGTGCCAGCAGCTTGGGGGCAGGGGGCCCAACTTTTTATGGCTACACCTTC. This sequence encodes CASSLGAGGPTFYGYTF.

This sequence joins TRBV18 and TRBJ1-1; D is undetermined. The length of the CDR3 is 13 residues. Trimming took off 6 bases at V and 1 base at J, with 9 bases between the two ends. CDR1 and CDR2 (germline): KGHSH, LQKENI. CDR3 region: CASSRGENTEAFF. The CDR3 DNA follows: TGTGCCAGCTCGCGGGGAGAGAACACTGAAGCTTTCTTT.

The table lists this clone with a count of one. The CDR3 DNA reads TGTGCCAGCAGCCTAGGGGGGACTAGGGCAGATACGCAGTATTTT. It translates to CASSLGGTRADTQYF. The chain carries TRBV7-3 and TRBJ2-3; 8 nucleotides align to TRBD2. The ends lost 5 bases at V and 4 bases at J; junction bases unmatched: 8. The germline CDR1 and CDR2 sequences are SGHTA and FQGTGA. This CDR3 is built from 15 residues.

CDR3 nucleotides: TGTGCCAGCTCACCGAATAGTGGTCGGGGGAACAATGAGCAGTTCTTC. It specifies CASSPNSGRGNNEQFF. The chain joins TRBV18 to TRBJ2-1, with a possible D match to TRBD2 (6 bases). There are 16 residues in the CDR3. V lost 3 bases, J lost 5 bases, and 17 bases lay in between. Per the germline V gene, CDR1 is KGHSH and CDR2 is LQKENI. The full variable domain, rest sourced from reference TRBV18 and TRBJ2-1, is NAGVMQNPRHLVRRRGQEARLRCSPMKGHSHVYWYRQLPEEGLKFMVYLQKENIIDESGMPKERFSAEFPKEGPSILRIQQVVRGDSAAYFCASSPNSGRGNNEQFFGPGTRLTVL.

This clone came up once. The CDR3: CASREGGSQETQYF. The CDR3 DNA sequence: TGTGCCAGTAGGGAGGGGGGCTCACAAGAGACCCAGTACTTC. The chain carries TRBV19 and TRBJ2-5, with D perhaps being TRBD1 or TRBD2 (6 bases each). The CDR3 consists of 14 residues. The V end lost 6 bases, the J end lost 2 bases, and 13 bases lay between the germline ends. CDR1 is LNHDA and CDR2 is SQIVND in the germline V gene (reference sequence).

The J gene is TRBJ1-3, the V gene TRBV5-6; 7 nucleotides line up with TRBD1. The CDR3 has 14 amino acids. Germline-derived CDR1 and CDR2 are SGHDT and YYEEEE. Trimming at V came to 2 bases and at J to 4 bases, leaving 3 bases not matched to a gene. The CDR3 bases are TGTGCCAGCAGCTTCGGGGGACAGGGAAACACCATATATTTT. Its translation is CASSFGGQGNTIYF.

In its sample, this clone was seen a few times. The chain combines TRBV19 with TRBJ2-3; D is perhaps TRBD2 (5 bases). The CDR3 spans 17 residues. Germline lookup yields CDR1 LNHDA and CDR2 SQIVND (reference sequence). With 4 bases removed from V and 3 bases from J, the gap between germline ends came to 20 bases. The CDR3 protein is CASSTPGWRVITDTQYF. In DNA, the CDR3 is TGTGCCAGTAGTACCCCCGGGTGGCGGGTTATTACAGATACGCAGTATTTT.

This clone was seen a few times. This chain connects TRBV2 to TRBJ1-5; unclear D gene. V was trimmed by 5 bases and J by 2 bases, leaving 4 bases between them. Germline V CDR1 and CDR2: SNHLY, FYNNEI. The CDR3 spans 12 residues. The CDR3 is CASSQGNQPQHF. DNA for the CDR3: TGTGCCAGCAGTCAGGGCAATCAGCCCCAGCATTTT.

This clone was picked up a small number of times. The chain carries TRBV10-3 and TRBJ2-3; D possibly matches TRBD1 or TRBD2 (5 bases each). CDR1 is ENHRY and CDR2 is SYGVKD in the germline V gene. The ends were cut back, 6 bases at V and 2 bases at J, with 18 bases in the middle. The CDR3 length is 16 residues. Here the CDR3 DNA reads TGTGCCATCAGACCCGGGACGGGCCTCCCCACAGATACGCAGTATTTT. Its protein is CAIRPGTGLPTDTQYF.

The V gene is TRBV19, the J gene TRBJ2-7; 7 positions match TRBD2. CDR1 and CDR2 from the germline V gene are LNHDA and SQIVND (reference sequence). Trimming removed 0 bases from V and 1 base from J; junction bases left unmatched: 0. The length of the CDR3 is 14 residues. CDR3 region: CASSIEAGSYEQYF. The DNA for the CDR3 is TGTGCCAGTAGTATAGAAGCGGGGTCCTACGAGCAGTACTTC.

This clone is a singleton in its sample. J is TRBJ2-6 and V is TRBV5-1; D gene uncertain. Germline CDR1 SGHRS, CDR2 YFSETQ. The CDR3 contains 18 residues. Trimming removed 4 bases from V and 2 bases from J, with 19 bases in between. The CDR3 protein is CASSKAVSQRAGANVLTF. The CDR3 region has the DNA TGCGCCAGCAGCAAGGCGGTCAGTCAAAGGGCTGGGGCCAACGTCCTGACTTTC.

The chain uses TRBV11-2 and TRBJ1-1, with a weak D call TRBD1 (5 bases). CDR3 length equals 16 residues. Germline-derived CDR1 and CDR2 are SGHAT and FQNNGV. The V end was cut by 1 base, the J end by 1 base, with 13 bases between. The chain's CDR3 is CASSLAWGDSNTEAFF. CDR3 nucleotide sequence: TGTGCCAGCAGCTTAGCTTGGGGGGATTCGAACACTGAAGCTTTCTTT.

The chain employs TRBV19 and TRBJ1-1; D uncertain. The germline gives CDR1 LNHDA, CDR2 SQIVND (reference sequence). Between the trimmed V and J ends, which lost 9 bases and 0 bases, there was a span of 8 bases. This CDR3 region has 12 residues. CDR3 sequence: CASEALNTEAFF. In DNA, the CDR3 is TGTGCCAGCGAGGCCCTGAACACTGAAGCTTTCTTT.

This chain joins TRBV5-1 and TRBJ2-3; D is possibly TRBD1 or TRBD2 (7 bases each). Germline V gene data show CDR1 as SGHRS and CDR2 as YFSETQ. The CDR3 consists of 14 residues. V was trimmed by 0 bases and J by 6 bases, leaving 11 bases between them. CDR3 DNA: TGCGCCAGCAGCTTGGGACAGGGAGGGGATACGCAGTATTTT. Protein: CASSLGQGGDTQYF.